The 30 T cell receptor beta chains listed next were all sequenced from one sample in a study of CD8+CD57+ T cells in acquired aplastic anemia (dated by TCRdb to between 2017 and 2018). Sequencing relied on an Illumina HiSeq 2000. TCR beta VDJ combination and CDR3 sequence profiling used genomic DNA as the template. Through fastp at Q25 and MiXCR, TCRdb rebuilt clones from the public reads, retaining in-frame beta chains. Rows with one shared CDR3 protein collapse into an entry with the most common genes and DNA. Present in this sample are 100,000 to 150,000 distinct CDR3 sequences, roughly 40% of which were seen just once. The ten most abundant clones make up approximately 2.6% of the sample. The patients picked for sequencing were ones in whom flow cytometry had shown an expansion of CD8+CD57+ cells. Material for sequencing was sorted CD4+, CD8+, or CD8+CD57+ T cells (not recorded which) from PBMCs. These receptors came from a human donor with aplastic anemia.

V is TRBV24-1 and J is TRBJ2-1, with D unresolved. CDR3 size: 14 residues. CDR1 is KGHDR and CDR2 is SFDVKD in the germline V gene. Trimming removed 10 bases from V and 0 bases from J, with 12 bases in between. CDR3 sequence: CATNDGSSYNEQFF. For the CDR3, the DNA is TGTGCCACTAACGATGGCAGCTCCTACAATGAGCAGTTCTTC.

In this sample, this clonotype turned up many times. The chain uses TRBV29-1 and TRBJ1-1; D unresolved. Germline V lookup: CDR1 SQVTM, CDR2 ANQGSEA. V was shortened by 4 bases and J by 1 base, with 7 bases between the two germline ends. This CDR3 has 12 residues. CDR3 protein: CSVAGGNTEAFF. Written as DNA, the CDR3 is TGCAGCGTTGCCGGCGGGAACACTGAAGCTTTCTTT. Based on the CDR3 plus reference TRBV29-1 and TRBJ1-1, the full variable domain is SAVISQKPSRDICQRGTSLTIQCQVDSQVTMMFWYRQQPGQSLTLIATANQGSEATYESGFVIDKFPISRPNLTFSTLTVSNMSPEDSSIYLCSVAGGNTEAFFGQGTRLTVV.

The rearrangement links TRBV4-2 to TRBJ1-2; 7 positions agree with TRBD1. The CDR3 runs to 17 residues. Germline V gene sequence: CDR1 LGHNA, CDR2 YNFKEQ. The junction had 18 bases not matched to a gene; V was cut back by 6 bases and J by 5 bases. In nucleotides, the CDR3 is TGTGCCAGCAGTGACCTAAGTAGAACAGGGGAGGAGTATGGCTACACCTTC. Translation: CASSDLSRTGEEYGYTF.

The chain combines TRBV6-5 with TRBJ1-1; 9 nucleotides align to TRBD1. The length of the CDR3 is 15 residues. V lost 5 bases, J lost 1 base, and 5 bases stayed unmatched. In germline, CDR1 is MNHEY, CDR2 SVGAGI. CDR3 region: CASSNHRGRNTEAFF. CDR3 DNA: TGTGCCAGCAGTAACCACAGGGGGCGGAACACTGAAGCTTTCTTT.

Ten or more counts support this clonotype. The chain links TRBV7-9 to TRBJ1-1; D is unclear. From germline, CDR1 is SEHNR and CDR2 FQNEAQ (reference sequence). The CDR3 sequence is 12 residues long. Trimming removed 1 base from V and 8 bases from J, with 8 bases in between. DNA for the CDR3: TGTGCCAGCAGCTTAGTACGGCGGGAAGCTTTCTTT. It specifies CASSLVRREAFF.

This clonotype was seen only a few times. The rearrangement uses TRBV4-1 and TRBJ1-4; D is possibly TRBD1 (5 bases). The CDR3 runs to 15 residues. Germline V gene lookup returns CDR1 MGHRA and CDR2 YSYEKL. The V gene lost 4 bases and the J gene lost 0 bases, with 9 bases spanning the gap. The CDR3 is CASSPWGATNEKLFF. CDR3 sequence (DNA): TGCGCCAGCAGCCCCTGGGGGGCAACTAATGAAAAACTGTTTTTT.

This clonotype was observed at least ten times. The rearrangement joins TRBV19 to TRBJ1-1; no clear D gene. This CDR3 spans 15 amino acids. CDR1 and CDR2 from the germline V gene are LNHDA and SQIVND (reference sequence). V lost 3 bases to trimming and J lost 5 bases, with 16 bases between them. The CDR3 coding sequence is TGTGCCAGTAGTATCTCCCAGCTCCTGTGGACTGAAGCTTTCTTT. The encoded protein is CASSISQLLWTEAFF.

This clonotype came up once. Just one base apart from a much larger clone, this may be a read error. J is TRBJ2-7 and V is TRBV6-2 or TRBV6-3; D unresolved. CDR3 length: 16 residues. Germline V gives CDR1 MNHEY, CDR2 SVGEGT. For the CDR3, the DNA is TGTGCCAGCAGTCTACCAGTGTGGGCGGTTACCTACGAGCAGCACTTC. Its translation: CASSLPVWAVTYEQHF.

The CDR3 protein is CASRLTTGTGNTIYF. The DNA of the CDR3 is TGTGCCAGCAGACTGACGACAGGGACTGGAAACACCATATATTTT. The genes are TRBV2 and TRBJ1-3; 7 nucleotides line up with TRBD1. V was pared by 6 bases and J by 2 bases, with 7 bases of the junction left unmatched. The CDR3 has 15 residues. The germline CDR1 and CDR2 sequences are SNHLY and FYNNEI.

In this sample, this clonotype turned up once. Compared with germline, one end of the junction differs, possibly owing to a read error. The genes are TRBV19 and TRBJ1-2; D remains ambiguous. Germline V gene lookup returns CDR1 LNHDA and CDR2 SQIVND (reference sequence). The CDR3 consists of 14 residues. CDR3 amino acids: CACSIARFNYGYTF. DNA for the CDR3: TGTGCCTGTAGTATAGCTAGGTTTAACTATGGCTACACCTTC.

In DNA form, the CDR3 reads TGTGCCAGCAGCGTAGATAGCGGGGAGTCCCCGGGAGGTACGAAGCAGTACTTC. It is translated as CASSVDSGESPGGTKQYF. J is TRBJ2-7 and V is TRBV9; 8 nucleotides agree with TRBD2. V was pared by 0 bases and J by 8 bases, with 19 bases of the junction left unmatched. Germline lookup yields CDR1 SGDLS and CDR2 YYNGEE. CDR3 length: 18 residues.

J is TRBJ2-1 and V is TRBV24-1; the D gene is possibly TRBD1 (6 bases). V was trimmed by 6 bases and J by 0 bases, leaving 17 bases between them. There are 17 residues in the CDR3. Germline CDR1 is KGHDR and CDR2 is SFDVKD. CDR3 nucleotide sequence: TGTGCCACCAGTCCAAGCGACAGGCTAAGCTCCTACAATGAGCAGTTCTTC. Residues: CATSPSDRLSSYNEQFF.

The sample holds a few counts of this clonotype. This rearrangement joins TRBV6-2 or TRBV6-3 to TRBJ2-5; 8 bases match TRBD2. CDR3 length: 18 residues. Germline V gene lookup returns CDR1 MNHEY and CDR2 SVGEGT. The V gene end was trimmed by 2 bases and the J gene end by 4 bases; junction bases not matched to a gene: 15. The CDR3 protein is CASSYPQGRGLVTETQYF. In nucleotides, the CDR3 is TGTGCCAGCAGTTACCCCCAAGGTAGGGGACTAGTCACAGAGACCCAGTACTTC.

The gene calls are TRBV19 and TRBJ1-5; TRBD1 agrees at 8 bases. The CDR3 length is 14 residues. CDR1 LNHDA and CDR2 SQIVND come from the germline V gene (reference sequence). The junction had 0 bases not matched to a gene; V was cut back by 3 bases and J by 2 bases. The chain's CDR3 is CASSMGQGNQPQHF. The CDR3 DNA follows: TGTGCCAGTAGTATGGGACAGGGCAATCAGCCCCAGCATTTT.

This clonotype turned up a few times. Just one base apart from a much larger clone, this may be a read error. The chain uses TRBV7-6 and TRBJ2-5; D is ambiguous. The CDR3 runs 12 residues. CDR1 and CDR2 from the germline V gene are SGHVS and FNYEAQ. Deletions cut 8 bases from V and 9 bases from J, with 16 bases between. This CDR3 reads CASGSQLWAQYF. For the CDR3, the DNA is TGTGCCAGCGGCTCTCAGCTTTGGGCCCAGTACTTC.

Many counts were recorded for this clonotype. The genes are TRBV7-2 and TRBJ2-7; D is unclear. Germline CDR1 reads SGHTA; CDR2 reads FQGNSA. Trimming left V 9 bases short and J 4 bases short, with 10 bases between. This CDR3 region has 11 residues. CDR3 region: CASTSAYEQYF. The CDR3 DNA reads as TGTGCCAGTACATCTGCGTACGAGCAGTACTTC.

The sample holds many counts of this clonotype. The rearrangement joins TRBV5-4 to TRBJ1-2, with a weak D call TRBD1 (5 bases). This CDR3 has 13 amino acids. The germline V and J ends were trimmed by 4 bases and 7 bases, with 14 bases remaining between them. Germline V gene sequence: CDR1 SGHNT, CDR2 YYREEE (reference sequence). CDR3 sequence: CASSPDQGIGYTF. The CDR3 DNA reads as TGTGCCAGCAGCCCCGATCAGGGAATTGGCTACACCTTC.

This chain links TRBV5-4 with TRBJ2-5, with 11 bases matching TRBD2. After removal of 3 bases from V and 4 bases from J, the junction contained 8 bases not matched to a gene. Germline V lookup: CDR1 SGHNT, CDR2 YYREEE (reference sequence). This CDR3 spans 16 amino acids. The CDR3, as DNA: TGTGCCAGCAGCTATAGTAGCGGGGGGGCCGGAGAGACCCAGTACTTC. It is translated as CASSYSSGGAGETQYF.

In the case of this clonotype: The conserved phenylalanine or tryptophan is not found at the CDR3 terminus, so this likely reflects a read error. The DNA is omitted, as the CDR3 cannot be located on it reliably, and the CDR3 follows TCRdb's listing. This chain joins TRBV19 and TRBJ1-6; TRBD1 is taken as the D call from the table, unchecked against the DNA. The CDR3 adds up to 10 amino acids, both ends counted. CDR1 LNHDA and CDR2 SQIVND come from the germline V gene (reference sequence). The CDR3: CASRERQAHS.

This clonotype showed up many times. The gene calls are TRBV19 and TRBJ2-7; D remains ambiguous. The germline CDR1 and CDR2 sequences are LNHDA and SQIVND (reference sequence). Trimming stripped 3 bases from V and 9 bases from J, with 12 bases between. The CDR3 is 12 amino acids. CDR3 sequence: CASSIINGWQYF. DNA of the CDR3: TGTGCCAGTAGTATTATTAACGGGTGGCAGTACTTC.

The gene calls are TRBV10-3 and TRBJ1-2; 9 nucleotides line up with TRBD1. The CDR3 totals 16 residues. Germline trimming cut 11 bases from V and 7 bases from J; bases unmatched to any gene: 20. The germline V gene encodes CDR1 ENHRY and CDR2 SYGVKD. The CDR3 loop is CAPATGGGDPSSGYTF. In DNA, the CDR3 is TGTGCCCCGGCGACAGGGGGTGGAGACCCTAGTAGTGGCTACACCTTC.

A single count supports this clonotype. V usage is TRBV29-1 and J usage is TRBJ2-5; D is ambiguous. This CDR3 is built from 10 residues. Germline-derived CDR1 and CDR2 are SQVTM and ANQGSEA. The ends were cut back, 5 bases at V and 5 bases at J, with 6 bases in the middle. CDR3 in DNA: TGCAGCGTTCTGGAGGAGACCCAGTACTTC. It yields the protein CSVLEETQYF.

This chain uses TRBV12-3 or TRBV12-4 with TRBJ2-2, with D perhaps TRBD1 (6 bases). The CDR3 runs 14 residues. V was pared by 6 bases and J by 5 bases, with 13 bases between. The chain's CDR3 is CASRGTRETGELFF. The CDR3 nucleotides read TGTGCCAGCAGAGGGACAAGGGAAACCGGGGAGCTGTTTTTT.

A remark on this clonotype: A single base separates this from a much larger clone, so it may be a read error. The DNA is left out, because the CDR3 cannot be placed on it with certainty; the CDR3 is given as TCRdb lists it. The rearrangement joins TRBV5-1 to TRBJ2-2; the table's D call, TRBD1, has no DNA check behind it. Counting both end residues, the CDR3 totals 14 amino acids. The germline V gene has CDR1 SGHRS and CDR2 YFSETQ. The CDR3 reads CASSFGKGSGELLF.

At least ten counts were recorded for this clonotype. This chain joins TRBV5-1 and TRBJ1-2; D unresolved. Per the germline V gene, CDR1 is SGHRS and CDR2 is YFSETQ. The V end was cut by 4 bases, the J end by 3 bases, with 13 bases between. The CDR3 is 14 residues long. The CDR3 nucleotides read TGCGCCAGCAGCCTTGGGCCTCCTGACTATGGCTACACCTTC. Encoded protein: CASSLGPPDYGYTF.

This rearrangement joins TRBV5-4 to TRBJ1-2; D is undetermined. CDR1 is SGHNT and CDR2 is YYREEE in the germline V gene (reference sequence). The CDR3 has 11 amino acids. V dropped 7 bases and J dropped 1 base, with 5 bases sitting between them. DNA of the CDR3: TGTGCCAGCTCAAATAACTATGGCTACACCTTC. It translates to CASSNNYGYTF.

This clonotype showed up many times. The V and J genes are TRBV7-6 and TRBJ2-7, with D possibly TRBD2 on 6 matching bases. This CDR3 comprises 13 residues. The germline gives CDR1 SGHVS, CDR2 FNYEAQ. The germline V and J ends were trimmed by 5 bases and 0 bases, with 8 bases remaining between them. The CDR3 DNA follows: TGTGCCAGCAGCCCCGGGGGCTCCTACGAGCAGTACTTC. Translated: CASSPGGSYEQYF.

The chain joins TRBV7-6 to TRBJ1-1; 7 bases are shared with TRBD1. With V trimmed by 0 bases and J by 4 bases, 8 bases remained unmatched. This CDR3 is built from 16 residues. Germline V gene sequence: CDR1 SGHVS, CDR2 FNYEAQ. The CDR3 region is CASSLAPSGGFTEAFF. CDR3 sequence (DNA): TGTGCCAGCAGCTTAGCGCCCTCAGGGGGTTTCACTGAAGCTTTCTTT.

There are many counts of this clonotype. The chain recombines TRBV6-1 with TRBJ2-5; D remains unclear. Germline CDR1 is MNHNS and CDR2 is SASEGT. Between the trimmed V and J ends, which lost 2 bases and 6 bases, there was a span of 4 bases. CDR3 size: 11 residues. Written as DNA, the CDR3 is TGTGCCAGCAGTGAATCGAAGACCCAGTACTTC. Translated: CASSESKTQYF.

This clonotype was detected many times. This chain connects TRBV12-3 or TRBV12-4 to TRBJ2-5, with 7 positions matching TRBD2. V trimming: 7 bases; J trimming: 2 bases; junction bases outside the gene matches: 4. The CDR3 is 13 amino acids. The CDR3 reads CASKRGLQETQYF. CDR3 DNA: TGTGCCAGCAAGCGGGGCCTACAAGAGACCCAGTACTTC.